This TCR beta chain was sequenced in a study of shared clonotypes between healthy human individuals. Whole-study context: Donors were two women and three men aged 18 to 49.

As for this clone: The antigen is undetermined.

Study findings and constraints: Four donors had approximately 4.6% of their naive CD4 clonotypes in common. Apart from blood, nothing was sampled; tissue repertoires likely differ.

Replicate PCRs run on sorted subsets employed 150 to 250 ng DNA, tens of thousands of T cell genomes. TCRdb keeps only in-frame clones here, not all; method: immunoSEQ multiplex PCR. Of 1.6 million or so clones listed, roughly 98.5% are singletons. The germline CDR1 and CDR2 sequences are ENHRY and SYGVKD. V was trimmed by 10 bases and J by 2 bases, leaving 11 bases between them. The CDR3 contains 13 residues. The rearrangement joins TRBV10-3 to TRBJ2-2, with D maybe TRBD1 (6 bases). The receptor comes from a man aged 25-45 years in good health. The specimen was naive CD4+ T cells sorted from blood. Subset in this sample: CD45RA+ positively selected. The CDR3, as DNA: TGTGCCACCCGGGACACAAACACCGGGGAGCTGTTTTTT. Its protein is CATRDTNTGELFF.